The rows below give T cell receptor beta chains drawn from one sample of a study of graft-versus-host responses after intestinal transplantation. Produced via immunoSEQ multiplex PCR; TCRdb's table is partial and in-frame only. The table lists about 86,000 clones, roughly nine tenths of them singletons. The antigens of these receptors remain unknown. This material consisted of unstimulated CD4+ T cells sorted from spleen or lymph node cells, taken before transplant. Receptor source: a human donor who was the organ donor for an intestinal transplant. CDR3s include the opening cysteine and the closing phenylalanine or tryptophan. The D gene is left open where the match is weak. Part of the rows lack a size; the others show once, few, many or a class for expanded clones.

J gene,V gene,clone size,D gene,CDR3 protein,CDR3 DNA
TRBJ1-5,TRBV2,-,-,CASSEGGRNQPQHF,TGTGCCAGCAGTGAAGGGGGCAGGAATCAGCCCCAGCATTTT
TRBJ1-1,TRBV5-1,-,-,CASSLQGSDTEAFF,TGCGCCAGCAGCTTGCAGGGATCTGACACTGAAGCTTTCTTT
TRBJ1-4,TRBV2,-,-,CASTLTGVKREKLFF,TGTGCCAGCACTTTGACCGGGGTTAAACGGGAAAAACTGTTTTTT
TRBJ2-5,TRBV6-6,-,-,CASTRGVTGGETQYF,TGTGCCAGCACCCGGGGGGTGACAGGAGGAGAGACCCAGTACTTC
TRBJ1-6,TRBV18,-,-,CASSPQSGGGSPLHF,TGTGCCAGCTCACCACAGTCGGGGGGCGGATCACCCCTCCACTTT
TRBJ1-2,TRBV4-1,-,-,CASSPRGPPGNYGYTF,TGCGCCAGCAGCCCCCGCGGCCCTCCAGGGAACTATGGCTACACCTTC
TRBJ2-7,TRBV4-1,few,-,CASSQGAISYEQYF,TGCGCCAGCAGCCAAGGGGCGATCTCCTACGAGCAGTACTTC
TRBJ2-3,TRBV5-4,-,-,CASSWQGTFPSEQYF,TGTGCCAGCAGCTGGCAGGGTACTTTCCCAAGTGAGCAGTATTTT
TRBJ1-2,TRBV28,-,-,CASRGRANYGYTF,TGTGCCAGCAGAGGGAGGGCGAACTATGGCTACACCTTC
TRBJ2-4,TRBV18,-,-,CASSPPGGKNIQYF,TGTGCCAGCTCACCACCGGGAGGCAAAAACATTCAGTACTTC